This record looks at one TCR beta chain sequence and its context. This clone's antigen is unknown. It has no much larger one-base neighbor in the sample; base qualities were not kept. The cohort was made up of about 610 healthy bone marrow donors. Cohort members were all nominally healthy when sampled, although unrecorded immune exposures were likely present. The donor was CMV seropositive and belonged to the group of 250 to 350 seropositive cohort members. Each donor provided a peripheral blood sample, and peripheral blood mononuclear cells were used for TCR beta sequencing. Genomic DNA was extracted from the blood cell samples with the Qiagen DNeasy Blood Extraction Kit. This record comes from a study of cytomegalovirus exposure and HLA in healthy donors (dated by TCRdb to about 2017). General notes on the study: An earlier analysis of roughly 500 of the donors reported roughly 270 Gb of sequence data and roughly 110 million unique TCR beta sequences from around 200 million T cells. HLA typing covered class I and class II loci at four-digit resolution. Because of strong linkage in the cohort, roughly five DR-DQ haplotypes were treated as single units for association and clustering. Roughly 300 gigabases of sequencing data and approximately 91 million unique TCR sequences made up an early release that covered nearly 650 HLA-typed donors. In a later analysis, previously published TCR beta repertoires from 600 to 850 donors were re-analyzed and high-resolution HLA genotyping was added so that TCR occurrence patterns could be studied. The genetic ancestry cluster associated with self-reported Caucasian donors included roughly four fifths of the approximately 410 genotyped donors. The study was designed to test whether signatures of past pathogen exposure could be identified by cataloging public T cell receptors. Donor age, sex, ethnicity and CMV serostatus were collected together with the repertoire data. The study profiled the T cell repertoires of 500 to 800 subjects by immunosequencing and related them to cytomegalovirus serostatus. All discovery cohort repertoires had been generated using a single sequencing platform. Across roughly 420 genotyped donors of the cohort, an average of roughly 250,000 unique TCR beta nucleotide sequences per donor were sequenced, and roughly a sixth of those sequences were non-productive. Rather than drawing on any new phenotypic data, the later analysis identified candidate immune exposures from TCR beta sequences and the way those sequences occurred across donors. Besides the first cohort of roughly 660 subjects, a separate validation cohort made up of 120 different subjects was used. A later genetic analysis used genome-wide SNP genotypes for about 65% of the 666 donors, treating that subset as a discovery cohort. High-throughput TCR immunosequencing, statistical association of individual TCRs with disease status, and machine learning were combined to predict cytomegalovirus infection status. The number of donors typed differed by locus, with roughly 629-640 for A, B, C, DRB1 and DQB1, roughly 520 for DQA1, 600 to 610 for DPA1, and 450 to 480 for DPB1. An earlier analysis of 500 to 650 of the donors applied high-throughput TCR beta sequencing to assess whether each TCR beta V gene segment acted as functional or pseudogenic. General study outcomes and caveats: A further reported finding was that TCR beta sequences accurately predicted the HLA-A and HLA-B alleles for most subjects in the first cohort. Correlated functional status among segregating V segments might reflect linkage disequilibrium, but an unknown experimental factor could not be ruled out. In a later analysis, HLA-associated TCR beta chains showed more clonal expansion and lower generation probabilities than non-associated chains that were equally common. Some IMGT-functional V segments, including TRBV6-2 and TRBV6-3, could not be told apart with the 87-base-pair reads, so those segments were excluded. It was suggested by the authors that the approach could potentially be generalized to other disease states and immunological phenotypes. Because HLA typing was unavailable for some donors at each locus, only the typed subset was used in association tests. Assigning TCR associations to individual alleles was difficult when HLA alleles, especially DR and DQ, strongly co-occurred. V-gene and J-gene trimming of TCR beta chains was associated with a missense DCLRE1C variant in a later genetic analysis, and the association was replicated in an independent cohort. Immune exposure information for the cohort was limited to CMV serostatus. The classifier was reported to diagnose cytomegalovirus status with high specificity and sensitivity in both the original cohort and the validation cohort. Presence/absence analyses assumed roughly uniform sequencing depth across donors, an assumption that may not hold. In a later genetic analysis, fewer N-insertions in productive TCRs were reported among donors in an Asian-associated ancestry cluster than the roughly 640-donor mean. A later analysis reported that several top co-occurrence clusters appeared linked to parvovirus B19, influenza, CMV and Epstein-Barr virus. A few of the identified cytomegalovirus-associated TCR beta chains were confirmed in vitro to be specific for cytomegalovirus antigens. In an earlier analysis of fewer than 700 of the donors, most TCR beta V segments appeared in productive rearrangements about 87% or about 30% of the time, broadly matching IMGT annotations. Most TCR sequences were seen in very few donors, while some public TCRs were found in many individuals. Most CMV-associated TCR beta chains appeared to be HLA-restricted in a later analysis, and the HLA associations seemed to be driven largely by CMV exposure. According to a later analysis, TCR association rates differed among HLA loci, with DRB1 alleles showing the most associated TCRs and HLA-C alleles showing the fewest. This cohort had only TCR beta chains sequenced, and the lack of alpha or paired-chain data limited which features could be detected. The earlier analysis of approximately 590 of the donors excluded approximately 17 rarely observed V segments, including chromosome 9 orphons, because counts were too low. At a false discovery rate of 0.05, a later analysis linked 16,951 TCR beta sequences to specific HLA alleles. The study gave a list of around 170 TCR beta chains associated with cytomegalovirus. A cluster of highly shared sequence variants was judged likely to represent a technical artifact of the sequencing pipeline.

The library was obtained by the immunoSEQ multiplex PCR assay. A mixture of 60 forward primers for TCR Vbeta segments and 13 reverse primers for TCR Jbeta segments was used in the multiplex PCR. Amplification of the CDR3 region of rearranged TCR beta genes was performed with a multiplex PCR assay on genomic DNA. Amplified TCR beta libraries were sequenced as 87-base-pair reads on the Illumina HiSeq System. The published analysis was carried out like this. A later analysis tallied roughly 78 million unique TCR beta chains across the 550 to 850 repertoires, and 10 million to 11 million of those chains were shared by two or more donors. To remove PCR and sequencing errors, raw reads were error-corrected and collapsed into unique sequences using a nearest-neighbor algorithm that merged closely related sequences. To assign V, D and J gene segments, CDR3 sequences were aligned to IMGT reference sequences. For a sequence to be retained, a match of at least six nucleotides was required to both a V gene segment and a J gene segment. Rearrangements were called productive when the CDR3 lacked stop codons and stayed in frame with V and J; all others were non-productive. CDR3 was defined by IMGT convention, running from the second conserved V-encoded cysteine to the conserved J-encoded phenylalanine. The earlier analysis of 500 to 600 of the donors excluded sequences that lacked an unambiguous match to a single V gene segment. In an earlier analysis of a few hundred of the donors, V segments were called functional above 56.7% productive rearrangements and were called segregating when the between-donor standard deviation exceeded 5%. To diagnose cytomegalovirus status from the catalog of TCR beta chain sequences, a statistical classification framework was built. A later analysis assigned V and J genes by comparing TCR nucleotide sequences with IMGT/GENE-DB human TR gene sequences. In a later analysis, CDR3 sequences and most-parsimonious VDJ recombination scenarios were assigned using the TCRdist pipeline. A later analysis defined each TCR beta chain by its CDR3 amino acid sequence plus V-gene family, and excluded reads lacking a unique V-gene family. As a way to deal with suspected cross-contamination and a sequencing artifact, a later analysis dropped more than 500 nucleotide sequences that were highly shared and had low generation probability. A later analysis calculated a clonal expansion index for each public chain from normalized within-repertoire ranks of inferred template counts. A later analysis computed generation probabilities with a VDJ recombination model fitted to out-of-frame rearrangements, and checked the results against IGoR. In a later analysis, TCR-TCR, TCR-HLA and TCR-CMV co-occurrence was scored with hypergeometric tests, and a repertoire-size bias correction was applied to TCR pairs. False discovery rates were estimated in a later analysis by permuting HLA or CMV assignments 20 times. A later analysis grouped co-occurring TCRs with DBSCAN, adding TCRdist sequence similarity when clustering within HLA-allele-positive subsets. For co-occurrence clustering, repertoires with fewer than 30,000 or more than 120,000 public chains were excluded, along with roughly 5 repertoires with anomalous nucleotide sharing. TCRdb took over this immuneACCESS table, retaining in-frame rearrangements with V and J assigned. Such tables are incomplete; in checked studies, under half of the missing clones stem from an unresolved V gene, and the remainder is unexplained. Clone size and V and J calls were adopted from that table, with D and trimming inferred from the DNA. The sample table contains approximately 110,000 clones; only one count was recorded for approximately 70% of them. The top ten hold roughly 8.7% of the sample.

The germline V gene (reference sequence) provides CDR1 DFQATT and CDR2 SNEGSKA. The CDR3 covers 11 residues, taking in both the cysteine and the phenylalanine. The read is trimmed to its CDR3 DNA, 33 bases read in frame from base 1. The sequence joins TRBV20-1 to TRBJ1-1, with the D gene not clear enough to name. The sequenced material came from PBMCs. The sequence came from a young man in good health and CMV-seropositive. For the CDR3, the sequence is CSGGLNTEAFF. In nucleotide form, the sequence is TGCAGCGGTGGTCTGAACACTGAAGCTTTCTTT.